Below, 4 T cell receptor beta chains from the same sample are listed, as sequenced in a study of long-term antiretroviral therapy in people with HIV. The libraries were made with immunoSEQ v3.0 at survey level. Assay: immunoSEQ multiplex PCR; the TCRdb copy retains only in-frame clones and omits some. This table has 20,000 or so clones, approximately 82% appearing once. The sequenced sample was unsorted PBMCs, obtained 0.5 years before starting antiretroviral therapy. The receptors were sampled from a woman aged 45-65 years with HIV.

J is TRBJ1-3 and V is TRBV18; TRBD1 matches at 9 bases. CDR3 length: 16 residues. Germline values: CDR1 KGHSH, CDR2 LQKENI. V was clipped by 4 bases and J by 1 base; unmatched bases: 5. The CDR3 DNA sequence: TGTGCCAGCTCACGAACCGGGACAGGGTCTGGAAACACCATATATTTT. It is translated as CASSRTGTGSGNTIYF.

The rearrangement joins TRBV28 to TRBJ1-4; a weak D match, TRBD1 (5 bases). This CDR3 spans 12 amino acids. The V gene lost 9 bases and the J gene lost 13 bases, with 18 bases spanning the gap. Germline assignment: CDR1 MDHEN and CDR2 SYDVKM. This chain's CDR3 is CASMTVRGLLFF. The CDR3 DNA sequence: TGTGCCAGTATGACAGTTCGAGGGCTACTGTTTTTT. Using reference TRBV28 and TRBJ1-4 for the parts outside the CDR3, the full variable domain is DVKVTQSSRYLVKRTGEKVFLECVQDMDHENMFWYRQDPGLGLRLIYFSYDVKMKEKGDIPEGYSVSREKKERFSLILESASTNQTSMYLCASMTVRGLLFFGSGTQLSVL.

The rearrangement joins TRBV11-1 to TRBJ1-1; 9 nucleotides align to TRBD1. The CDR3 extends over 13 amino acids. The germline V gene has CDR1 SGHAT and CDR2 FQDESV (reference sequence). Losses at the gene ends were 8 bases for V and 5 bases for J; bases not matched to a gene: 6. The CDR3 here is CASGGQGGTEAFF. DNA of the CDR3: TGTGCCAGCGGGGGACAGGGTGGGACTGAAGCTTTCTTT.

This chain joins TRBV5-4 and TRBJ2-2, with 8 positions matching TRBD1. The CDR3 runs 15 residues. V trimming: 4 bases; J trimming: 5 bases; junction bases outside the gene matches: 7. CDR1 is SGHNT and CDR2 is YYREEE in the germline V gene (reference sequence). In DNA, the CDR3 is TGTGCCAGCAGCCGGGGACAGGCGGAAACCGGGGAGCTGTTTTTT. Translating gives CASSRGQAETGELFF.